This T cell receptor beta chain was sequenced for a study of blood T cell repertoires in COVID-19. In the study overall: The United States, Italy and Spain were the sources of the acute and convalescent COVID-19 samples. T cells, B-cell-depleted T cells, or PBMCs provided the cDNA or gDNA that served as material.

Original analysis: How many nucleated cells were present was estimated from reference gene primer amplification. Measured with immunoSEQ multiplex PCR; TCRdb has only the in-frame clones, and not every one. That table is the source of V, J and clone size, and D and trimming were worked out from the DNA. The top ten clones hold 8.5% to 9.5% of a sample with about 300,000 clones, 80% to 90% of them seen once. The junction had 6 bases not matched to a gene; V was cut back by 0 bases and J by 7 bases. The CDR3 runs to 16 residues. Germline CDR1 SGHTA, CDR2 FQGNSA. The rearrangement joins TRBV7-2 to TRBJ2-1; 10 nucleotides align to TRBD1. The clonotype originates from a woman between 50 and 59 years old who had recovered from COVID-19. The sequenced sample consisted of peripheral blood. CDR3 residues: CASSLAPGQGRNEQFF. CDR3 DNA: TGTGCCAGCAGCTTAGCCCCGGGACAGGGGAGAAATGAGCAGTTCTTC.